Shown below are 28 T cell receptor beta chains from a single sample sequenced in a study of Graves' ophthalmopathy and Graves' hyperthyroidism. Amplified TCR beta CDR3 regions were obtained using RNA transcripts as template. RT-PCR was first run with HTBI primers, then multiplex PCR in a second round. Each CDR3 protein gets one entry after TCRdb re-called the multiplex PCR reads with MiXCR. The sample lists 400,000 or so distinct CDR3 sequences, roughly 17% seen once, with 2.4% in the top ten. Sequenced input: peripheral blood. The origin of the receptors is an adult woman with stable Graves' hyperthyroidism.

This clonotype was detected only a few times. V usage is TRBV6-2 or TRBV6-3 and J usage is TRBJ2-7, with 12 bases that match TRBD2. The V segment lost 6 bases and the J segment 6 bases; nucleotides outside the gene matches: 12. This CDR3 is 16 amino acids long. Looked up from germline, CDR1 is MNHEY and CDR2 is SVGEGT. For the CDR3, the DNA is TGTGCCAGCAGCCAACGACTAGCGGGAGCAGAGCCCGAGCAGTACTTC. It translates to CASSQRLAGAEPEQYF.

This clonotype appeared many times. The chain couples TRBV4-1 to TRBJ1-5, with 9 nucleotides matching TRBD1. The CDR3 is 15 residues long. Germline V gene lookup returns CDR1 MGHRA and CDR2 YSYEKL. With V trimmed by 5 bases and J by 0 bases, 2 bases remained unmatched. CDR3 region: CASSWDRDSNQPQHF. CDR3 in DNA: TGCGCCAGCAGCTGGGACAGGGATAGCAATCAGCCCCAGCATTTT.

This clonotype was found many times. This chain joins TRBV28 and TRBJ1-2; D is unclear. This CDR3 is 12 amino acids long. CDR1 and CDR2 from the germline V gene are MDHEN and SYDVKM. Trimming stripped 4 bases from V and 5 bases from J, with 8 bases between. The CDR3 DNA is TGTGCCAGCAGTTCGTGGGTATATGGCTACACCTTC. The encoded protein is CASSSWVYGYTF.

The chain uses TRBV12-3 or TRBV12-4 and TRBJ2-2, with 11 bases lining up with TRBD1. This CDR3 has 15 amino acids. The J segment lost 1 base and the V segment lost 10 bases, leaving 5 bases of the junction unmatched. The CDR3 reads CAIGQGAKNTGELFF. As DNA, the CDR3 is TGTGCCATCGGACAGGGGGCAAAGAACACCGGGGAGCTGTTTTTT.

This clonotype was seen at least ten times. The chain joins TRBV4-2 to TRBJ1-2; D is perhaps TRBD1 (5 bases). Trimming cost V 1 base and J 8 bases, with 14 bases left between them. The CDR3 length is 14 residues. Germline V CDR1 and CDR2: LGHNA, YNFKEQ. The CDR3 nucleotides read TGTGCCAGCAGCCAAGGAGGCCAGGGAGGGGGCTACACCTTC. This translates into CASSQGGQGGGYTF.

This clonotype appeared many times. The J gene is TRBJ2-7, the V gene TRBV11-2, with TRBD2 as a possible D gene (6 bases). V was trimmed by 3 bases and J by 2 bases, leaving 14 bases between them. This CDR3 spans 15 amino acids. Looked up from germline, CDR1 is SGHAT and CDR2 is FQNNGV. The DNA for the CDR3 is TGTGCCAGCAGCTTCTCCGGGACTGCCGCCTACGAGCAGTACTTC. It specifies CASSFSGTAAYEQYF.

This clonotype was counted at least ten times. The chain has TRBV29-1 and TRBJ2-7; D may correspond to TRBD1 or TRBD2 (5 bases each). CDR1 SQVTM and CDR2 ANQGSEA come from the germline V gene. The CDR3 length is 14 residues. The V end lost 4 bases, the J end lost 3 bases, and 16 bases lay between the germline ends. CDR3 sequence: CSVVVRDGHYEQYF. The CDR3 DNA reads TGCAGCGTTGTCGTGAGGGACGGGCACTACGAGCAGTACTTC.

Note on this clonotype: A read error may explain this, as a much larger clone is one base away. V gene TRBV19 combines with J gene TRBJ1-1, with D perhaps matching TRBD1 (5 bases). CDR3 length: 13 amino acids. Germline V gene data show CDR1 as LNHDA and CDR2 as SQIVND (reference sequence). CDR3 sequence reads: CASSEGRRTEACF. CDR3 bases: TGTGCCAGTAGTGAGGGGCGCCGGACTGAAGCTTGCTTT.

This clonotype was counted at least ten times. The chain carries TRBV12-3 or TRBV12-4 and TRBJ1-2; possible D gene TRBD1, 5 bases. Trimming took 6 bases from V and 4 from J, leaving 12 bases between them. The CDR3 sequence is 13 residues long. The CDR3 DNA is TGTGCCAGCAGCCGACAGCTCCTCTATGGCTACACCTTC. This codes for CASSRQLLYGYTF.

Ten or more counts support this clonotype. It is likely a read error, because the conserved phenylalanine at the end of the CDR3 is missing. The rearrangement joins TRBV28 to TRBJ1-6; TRBD1 matches 11 bases. The CDR3 runs 15 residues. The germline CDR1 and CDR2 sequences are MDHEN and SYDVKM. The V segment lost 5 bases and the J segment 10 bases; nucleotides outside the gene matches: 7. Written as DNA, the CDR3 is TGTGCCAGCAGTGGCGGACAGGGGGCGCGGTCACCCCTCCACTCT. The encoded protein is CASSGGQGARSPLHS.

In this sample, this clonotype turned up many times. The CDR3 loop is CATVNAGTGSYEQYF. The DNA of the CDR3 is TGTGCCACCGTTAATGCCGGGACAGGGTCCTACGAGCAGTACTTC. J is TRBJ2-7 and V is TRBV6-5, with TRBD1 matching 9 bases. The CDR3 length is 15 residues. Germline values: CDR1 MNHEY, CDR2 SVGAGI. The J segment lost 1 base and the V segment lost 10 bases, leaving 11 bases of the junction unmatched.

In its sample, this clonotype was seen many times. The chain recombines TRBV5-1 with TRBJ1-6, with D tentatively TRBD1 (6 bases). Trimming pared 0 bases from V and 5 bases from J, leaving 9 bases between. CDR3 size: 15 residues. The germline gives CDR1 SGHRS, CDR2 YFSETQ. The CDR3 sequence: CASSLEGTNNSPLHF. CDR3 bases: TGCGCCAGCAGCTTGGAGGGGACAAATAATTCACCCCTCCACTTT.

Ten or more counts support this clonotype. The V call is TRBV12-3 or TRBV12-4, the J call TRBJ2-7; TRBD1 might be the D (5 bases). V gave up 7 bases and J gave up 2 bases, with 15 bases separating them. This CDR3 has 14 residues. The CDR3 nucleotides read TGTGCCAGCACCCCGGACACTGGAACCTACGAGCAGTACTTC. Protein product: CASTPDTGTYEQYF.

This clonotype was counted between two and nine times. A clone one base away is much larger, so this may be a read error. The rearrangement joins TRBV19 to TRBJ2-2; a possible D gene is TRBD2 (6 bases). This CDR3 is built from 14 residues. Germline CDR1 reads LNHDA; CDR2 reads SQIVND (reference sequence). CDR3 bases: TGTGCCAGTAGTATCGGACTAAACACCGGGGAGCTGTGTTTT. It specifies CASSIGLNTGELCF. Using reference TRBV19 and TRBJ2-2 for the parts outside the CDR3, the full variable domain is DGGITQSPKYLFRKEGQNVTLSCEQNLNHDAMYWYRQDPGQGLRLIYYSQIVNDFQKGDIAEGYSVSREKKESFPLTVTSAQKNPTAFYLCASSIGLNTGELCFGEGSRLTVL.

J is TRBJ2-3 and V is TRBV12-3 or TRBV12-4, with 13 bases fitting TRBD2. CDR3 length equals 19 residues. The trim removed 3 bases at V and 3 bases at J, leaving 12 bases unmatched. CDR3 residues: CASSLRVTSGRAVTDTQYF. DNA of the CDR3: TGTGCCAGCAGTTTGAGGGTAACTAGCGGGAGGGCCGTGACAGATACGCAGTATTTT.

This clonotype was recorded many times. The gene calls are TRBV2 and TRBJ1-2; the D is unclear. The CDR3 runs to 15 residues. Trimming pared 8 bases from V and 6 bases from J, leaving 22 bases between. From germline, CDR1 is SNHLY and CDR2 FYNNEI. The CDR3 sequence is CASVLGLTEGNGYTF. In DNA form, the CDR3 reads TGTGCCAGCGTGCTGGGTTTAACAGAGGGTAATGGCTACACCTTC.

This clonotype was detected many times. The chain links TRBV3-1 to TRBJ2-5; D is perhaps TRBD1 (5 bases). This CDR3 has 14 amino acids. From germline, CDR1 is LGHDT and CDR2 YNNKEL (reference sequence). The germline V and J ends were trimmed by 1 base and 2 bases, with 8 bases remaining between them. This chain's CDR3 is CASSQVTVQETQYF. In DNA form, the CDR3 reads TGTGCCAGCAGCCAAGTGACAGTACAAGAGACCCAGTACTTC.

The chain joins TRBV11-2 to TRBJ2-7; D call uncertain. Deletions cut 4 bases from V and 2 bases from J, with 12 bases between. From germline, CDR1 is SGHAT and CDR2 FQNNGV. This CDR3 comprises 14 residues. The CDR3 protein is CASSYSSGPYEQYF. CDR3 bases: TGTGCCAGCAGCTATAGTTCGGGTCCCTACGAGCAGTACTTC.

In this sample, this clonotype turned up many times. The rearrangement uses TRBV20-1 and TRBJ2-2; the D gene is possibly TRBD2 (5 bases). The germline V and J ends were trimmed by 3 bases and 1 base, with 12 bases remaining between them. The germline V gene has CDR1 DFQATT and CDR2 SNEGSKA (reference sequence). This CDR3 has 15 amino acids. CDR3 bases: TGCAGTGCTAGTCCCTTGGCGGGGAACACCGGGGAGCTGTTTTTT. Translation: CSASPLAGNTGELFF.

Many counts were recorded for this clonotype. The CDR3 region has the DNA TGCAGTGCTAGAGAAGGGGGGTTGAACACTGAAGCTTTCTTT. It encodes CSAREGGLNTEAFF. The chain employs TRBV20-1 and TRBJ1-1; TRBD1 is a possible D gene (6 bases). Trimming pared 0 bases from V and 0 bases from J, leaving 8 bases between. The CDR3 is 14 amino acids. The germline V gene encodes CDR1 DFQATT and CDR2 SNEGSKA (reference sequence).

This clonotype was seen ten or more times. The genes are TRBV6-1 and TRBJ2-7; a possible D gene is TRBD1 (6 bases). The CDR3 sequence is 14 residues long. Germline-derived CDR1 and CDR2 are MNHNS and SASEGT. V was cut by 5 bases and J by 3 bases, with 14 bases left in between. CDR3 sequence reads: CASSPSGANYEQYF. CDR3 nucleotides: TGTGCCAGCAGTCCTTCAGGGGCTAACTACGAGCAGTACTTC.

There are many counts of this clonotype. The V and J genes are TRBV12-3 or TRBV12-4 and TRBJ2-2; a weak D match, TRBD2 (6 bases). CDR3 length equals 14 residues. The V gene lost 3 bases and the J gene lost 6 bases, with 11 bases spanning the gap. CDR3 bases: TGTGCCAGCAGTTTTCCGGGAGCCGCCGGGGAGCTGTTTTTT. This codes for CASSFPGAAGELFF.

This clonotype was recorded at least ten times. The chain recombines TRBV29-1 with TRBJ2-7, with TRBD1 identical over 7 bases. Germline values: CDR1 SQVTM, CDR2 ANQGSEA. CDR3 length: 13 amino acids. Trimming cost V 1 base and J 4 bases; bases outside gene matches: 4. The CDR3 DNA sequence: TGCAGCGTTGAAGCGGGACAGCCTTACGAGCAGTACTTC. Translating it yields CSVEAGQPYEQYF.

This clonotype was seen a handful of times. The rearrangement joins TRBV6-1 to TRBJ1-5; D is unclear. Germline V lookup: CDR1 MNHNS, CDR2 SASEGT. Trimming took 11 bases from V and 2 from J, leaving 16 bases between them. The CDR3 spans 14 residues. CDR3 amino acids: CAHSPAPGNQPQHF. The CDR3 nucleotides read TGTGCCCACAGCCCGGCCCCCGGCAATCAGCCCCAGCATTTT.

Many counts were recorded for this clonotype. V gene TRBV20-1 combines with J gene TRBJ2-7, with 11 bases that match TRBD1. The CDR3 consists of 14 residues. In germline, CDR1 is DFQATT, CDR2 SNEGSKA (reference sequence). The V segment lost 6 bases and the J segment 6 bases; nucleotides outside the gene matches: 10. CDR3: CSANTGTGGREQYF. CDR3 nucleotide sequence: TGCAGTGCCAACACCGGGACAGGGGGACGCGAGCAGTACTTC.

This clonotype was seen at least ten times. The rearrangement links TRBV20-1 to TRBJ1-1; 8 bases line up with TRBD1. CDR3 length: 11 amino acids. The V and J ends lost 6 bases and 9 bases, in that order; junction bases with no gene match: 6. Germline V gene sequence: CDR1 DFQATT, CDR2 SNEGSKA (reference sequence). CDR3 DNA sequence: TGCAGTGCCCAGGACAGGGTGAAAGCTTTCTTT. It yields the protein CSAQDRVKAFF.

This clonotype came up many times. The chain links TRBV11-1 to TRBJ2-7; 9 bases fit TRBD2. Germline CDR1 is SGHAT and CDR2 is FQDESV (reference sequence). Trimming at V came to 10 bases and at J to 3 bases, leaving 4 bases not matched to a gene. The CDR3 consists of 12 residues. CDR3 DNA: TGTGCCACAAGTAGCGGGAGCTACGAGCAGTACTTC. This gives the protein CATSSGSYEQYF. Drawing the rest from reference TRBV11-1 and TRBJ2-7, the complete variable domain is EAEVAQSPRYKITEKSQAVAFWCDPISGHATLYWYRQILGQGPELLVQFQDESVVDDSQLPKDRFSAERLKGVDSTLKIQPAELGDSAMYLCATSSGSYEQYFGPGTRLTVT.

This clonotype was detected ten times or more. V usage is TRBV6-2 or TRBV6-3 and J usage is TRBJ1-5, with 9 positions matching TRBD1. V lost 5 bases and J lost 2; bases outside the gene matches: 7. CDR1 and CDR2 from the germline V gene are MNHEY and SVGEGT. This CDR3 has 16 amino acids. This CDR3 reads CASSNNDRGGNQPQHF. The CDR3 DNA reads TGTGCCAGCAGTAACAACGACAGGGGGGGCAATCAGCCCCAGCATTTT.